What follows describes a single T cell receptor beta chain. This entry is derived from a study of neurological immune-mediated disorders. Sorted libraries used 850,000 to 1,000,000 CD4+ or CD8+ T cells. The cDNA was synthesized by means of template-switch 5'RACE, which was carried out with 10-nucleotide random UMIs. TCRdb recomputed calls from the 5' RACE reads with MiXCR, one row per CDR3 protein. The table lists some 22,000 distinct CDR3 sequences, 15% to 20% of them singletons, with roughly 7% in the top ten. V shed 8 bases and J shed 4 bases, with 15 bases lying between them. CDR3 length: 14 residues. Germline assignment: CDR1 LGHDT and CDR2 YNNKEL (reference sequence).

The receptor comes from a woman aged 18-29 years with multiple sclerosis. The sample taken for sequencing was CD8+ T cells from blood. This sequence joins TRBV3-1 and TRBJ2-1; tentatively, D is TRBD1 (5 bases). The CDR3 DNA follows: TGTGCCAGCCAGGGCCTTATGTCGTACAATGAGCAGTTCTTC. Amino acid sequence: CASQGLMSYNEQFF.